This TCR beta chain was sequenced in a study of T cell repertoires in cytomegalovirus infection. On the study more broadly: Both a matching HLA type and CMV infection were indicated by public TCR beta signatures. Study outcomes and limitations: HLA-C-restricted TCR beta clonotypes specific for CMV led the ex vivo response. People with CMV and the relevant HLA were identified by cumulative public TCR beta family frequency.

This CDR3 has 19 amino acids. Germline CDR1 and CDR2: SGHDT and YYEEEE. V lost 2 bases, J lost 5 bases, and 28 bases lay in between. This clonotype has a single count. Its target is not known. Via MiXCR, TCRdb re-called the reads, giving one row per CDR3 protein. The repertoire holds nearly 450,000 distinct CDR3 sequences, with roughly 31% as singletons. Sequenced sample: PBMCs. This receptor was identified in a human donor in good health (CMV status not recorded). Some clones in this sample may be carry-over from other donors' samples. This sequence joins TRBV5-6 and TRBJ2-5, with D perhaps matching TRBD2 (6 bases). The CDR3 bases are TGTGCCAGCAGCTTCGCAGCCCAACTGTCCGGGACTGGCAGGGAGACCCAGTACTTC. Protein product: CASSFAAQLSGTGRETQYF. The whole variable domain, filled in from reference TRBV5-6 and TRBJ2-5, reads DAGVTQSPTHLIKTRGQQVTLRCSPKSGHDTVSWYQQALGQGPQFIFQYYEEEERQRGNFPDRFSGHQFPNYSSELNVNALLLGDSALYLCASSFAAQLSGTGRETQYFGPGTRLLVL.